Here is one TCR beta chain with its context. Antigen: not known. One junction end disagrees with the germline gene, perhaps due to a read error. Caucasian adults residing in Nashville, Tennessee made up all the donors. CDR3 length: 13 amino acids. In germline, CDR1 is KGHSH, CDR2 LQKENI. This entry is derived from a study of shared clonotypes between healthy human individuals. General study results and limits: Depth was large, yet rarefaction showed that sorted-subset sequencing was incomplete. Tissues were not sampled, only blood, and their repertoires likely differ.

Methods used by the authors: Sequence data from immunoSEQ were junction-only and lacked quality scores; consequently, filtering differed. Only in-frame clones appear in the TCRdb table, and some are missing; sequencing was by immunoSEQ multiplex PCR. V and J calls and clone size are copied from that table; D and trimming were computed from the DNA. Altogether about 2.4 million clones are present, more than 85% being singletons, with the ten largest covering about 0.38%. The chain recombines TRBV18 with TRBJ2-5, with D hard to call. The sequence came from a young man in good health. Some clones in this sample may be carry-over from other donors' samples. The sequenced material came from naive CD4+ T cells from PBMCs. Subset specified: CD45RA+ positively selected. The CDR3: CASSPPVQETQHF. CDR3 coding DNA: TGTGCCAGCTCACCACCGGTCCAAGAGACCCAGCACTTC. Full variable domain (missing parts from reference TRBV18 and TRBJ2-5): NAGVMQNPRHLVRRRGQEARLRCSPMKGHSHVYWYRQLPEEGLKFMVYLQKENIIDESGMPKERFSAEFPKEGPSILRIQQVVRGDSAAYFCASSPPVQETQHFGPGTRLLVL.